The following is a T cell receptor (beta chain) sequence with its context. Its antigen remains unknown. This record belongs to a study of OX40 agonist ivuxolimab in advanced cancers. As for the study in general: Patients undergoing dose escalation presented with hepatocellular carcinoma, melanoma, renal cell or head and neck cancer. Study-wide points: CD4+ and CD8+ blood T cells expanded clonally by week 6 at 0.1 to 3.0 mg/kg. Still undetermined is the antigen specificity of the expanded peripheral T cells.

The repertoire was sequenced with immunoSEQ multiplex PCR; TCRdb's copy has only in-frame clones and lacks some. The table shows about 73,000 clones, with more than 85% occurring only once. V was pared by 0 bases and J by 4 bases, with 8 bases between. CDR1 is SGHDT, CDR2 YYEEEE, per germline. This CDR3 spans 13 amino acids. The specimen comprised CD4+ or CD8+ T cells sorted from blood, sampled in a trial of the OX40 agonist ivuxolimab. The rearrangement joins TRBV5-6 to TRBJ2-7; D ambiguous. The receptor was isolated from an adult with an advanced solid tumor such as melanoma, head and neck, liver or kidney cancer. In nucleotides, the CDR3 is TGTGCCAGCAGCTTGGGATCTTTGTACGAGCAGTACTTC. Its protein product is CASSLGSLYEQYF.